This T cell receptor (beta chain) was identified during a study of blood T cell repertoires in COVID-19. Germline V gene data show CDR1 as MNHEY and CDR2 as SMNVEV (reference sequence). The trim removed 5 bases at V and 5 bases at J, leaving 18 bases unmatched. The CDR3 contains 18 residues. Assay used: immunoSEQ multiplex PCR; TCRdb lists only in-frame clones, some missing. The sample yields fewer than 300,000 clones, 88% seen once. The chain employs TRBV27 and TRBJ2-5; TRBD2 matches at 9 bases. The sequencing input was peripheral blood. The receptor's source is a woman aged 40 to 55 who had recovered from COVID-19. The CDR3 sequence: CASSTRGSGSGVRETQYF. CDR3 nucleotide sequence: TGTGCCAGCAGTACCCGGGGTAGCGGGAGTGGTGTCCGGGAGACCCAGTACTTC.